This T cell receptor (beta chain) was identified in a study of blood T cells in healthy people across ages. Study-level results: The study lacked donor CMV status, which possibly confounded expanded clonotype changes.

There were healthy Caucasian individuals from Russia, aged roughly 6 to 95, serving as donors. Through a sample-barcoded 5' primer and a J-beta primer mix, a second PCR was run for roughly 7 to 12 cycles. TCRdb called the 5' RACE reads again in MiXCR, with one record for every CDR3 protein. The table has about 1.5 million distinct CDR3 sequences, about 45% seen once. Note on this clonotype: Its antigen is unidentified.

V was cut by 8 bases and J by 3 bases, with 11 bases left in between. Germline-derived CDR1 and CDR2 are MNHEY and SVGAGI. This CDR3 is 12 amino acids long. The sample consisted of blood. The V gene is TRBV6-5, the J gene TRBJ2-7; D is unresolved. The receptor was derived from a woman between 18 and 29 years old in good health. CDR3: CASGYPNYEQYF. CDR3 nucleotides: TGTGCCAGCGGGTACCCCAACTACGAGCAGTACTTC.